This TCR beta chain came from a study of blood T cell repertoires in COVID-19. The V gene's germline CDR1 is SGHRS and CDR2 YFSETQ. V lost 0 bases and J 6 bases, leaving 13 bases between the germline ends. The CDR3 is 16 residues long. Generated by immunoSEQ multiplex PCR, the TCRdb table keeps only in-frame clones and is missing some. The sample has 310,000 or so clones; roughly nine tenths are singletons. The sample taken for sequencing was peripheral blood. The TCR originated in a man between 18 and 29 years old who had recovered from COVID-19. The chain combines TRBV5-1 with TRBJ1-6; D is uncertain. In DNA form, the CDR3 reads TGCGCCAGCAGCTTGGATCCGGGAAAGAGTAATTCACCCCTCCACTTT. This translates into CASSLDPGKSNSPLHF.